This T cell receptor beta chain was recorded in a study of T-cell memory formation after mild COVID-19. Looking at the study overall: TCR clustering was largely donor specific. Study-level findings and limits: Clones which contracted sat mainly in CM and EM if CD4+, and in EMRA if CD8+. Pre-infection memory held some responding clones, suggesting pre-existing cross-reactive T cells responded.

The CDR3 length is 14 residues. Germline V gene sequence: CDR1 ENHRY, CDR2 SYGVKD. V was shortened by 6 bases and J by 2 bases, with 13 bases between the two germline ends. Amplification by 5'RACE using constant-segment primers produced TCR alpha and TCR beta cDNA libraries that carried sample barcodes and UMIs. TCRdb fed the 5' RACE reads into MiXCR, producing one record per CDR3 protein. The sample has approximately 290,000 distinct CDR3 sequences, roughly 21% seen once. With respect to this clonotype: No antigen is known for it.

The gene calls are TRBV10-3 and TRBJ1-2, with D possibly matching TRBD1 (6 bases). The TCR comes from a man between 18 and 29 years old who had mild COVID-19 (a few samples of this study predate the infection). Cell type and time point are not known. The sequencing input was PBMCs or a T cell subset sorted from them (not recorded which). CDR3 sequence (DNA): TGTGCCATCAGGCAACAGGGCCTAAACTATGGCTACACCTTC. Its translation: CAIRQQGLNYGYTF.